This T cell receptor (beta chain) was profiled in a study of T cell responses to AZD1222 COVID-19 vaccine. General observations from the study: Reportedly, nearly half of unique spike TCRs recognized epitopes outside B.1.351/B.1.1.7 mutations.

This CDR3 comprises 12 residues. V was pared by 4 bases and J by 2 bases, with 6 bases between. Germline V lookup: CDR1 SGDLS, CDR2 YYNGEE. On this clone: No antigen is known for it.

Generated by immunoSEQ multiplex PCR, the TCRdb table keeps only in-frame clones and is missing some. The sample consists of around 180,000 clones, approximately 92% of them appearing once. The chain recombines TRBV9 with TRBJ1-1; D call uncertain. This receptor was obtained from an adult in good health. This specimen consisted of peripheral blood, obtained on day 0 of AZD1222 vaccination. Here the CDR3 DNA reads TGTGCCAGCAGCCCGCTTAACACTGAAGCTTTCTTT. Its translation: CASSPLNTEAFF.